The rows below give T cell receptor beta chains drawn from one sample of a study of blood T cell repertoires in COVID-19. Method: immunoSEQ multiplex PCR; TCRdb's copy keeps in-frame clones and lacks some. The sample consists of tens of thousands of clones, 70% to 90% of them appearing once. The sequenced sample consisted of peripheral blood. All receptors derive from a human donor in a cohort sampled during active COVID-19. The CDR3 runs from the conserved cysteine through the conserved F or W. Fields, in order: V gene, D gene, clone size, J gene, CDR3 DNA, CDR3 protein. D genes are given only for firm matches. Only some rows state a clone size, as once, few, many or a class for expanded clones.

v_gene: TRBV5-6; d_gene: TRBD2; abundance: -; j_gene: TRBJ2-3; CDR3nt: TGTGCCAGCAGCTTGGGGACCGGGACTAGCGCGCAGTATTTT; CDR3aa: CASSLGTGTSAQYF
v_gene: TRBV2; d_gene: -; abundance: -; j_gene: TRBJ1-5; CDR3nt: TGTGCCAGCAGCTTAGACAGCCCTGGTCAGCCCCAGCATTTT; CDR3aa: CASSLDSPGQPQHF
v_gene: TRBV10-3; d_gene: -; abundance: -; j_gene: TRBJ2-7; CDR3nt: TGTGCCACCCAACCCCGACAGGACCCCTACGAGCAGTACTTC; CDR3aa: CATQPRQDPYEQYF
v_gene: TRBV5-1; d_gene: -; abundance: -; j_gene: TRBJ1-3; CDR3nt: TGCGCCAGCAGCTTGGGACAGGGAAACACCATATATTTT; CDR3aa: CASSLGQGNTIYF
v_gene: TRBV9; d_gene: TRBD1; abundance: -; j_gene: TRBJ1-5; CDR3nt: TGTGCCAGCAGTCCCGGGACAGATAGCAATCAGCCCCAGCATTTT; CDR3aa: CASSPGTDSNQPQHF
v_gene: TRBV14; d_gene: TRBD1; abundance: -; j_gene: TRBJ1-3; CDR3nt: TGTGCCAGCAGCCACGGAGGGGGCCTTGGAAACACCATATATTTT; CDR3aa: CASSHGGGLGNTIYF
v_gene: TRBV7-3; d_gene: TRBD2; abundance: once; j_gene: TRBJ2-1; CDR3nt: TGTGCCAGCAGCTTAACTAGCGGGGCCTACAATGAGCAGTTCTTC; CDR3aa: CASSLTSGAYNEQFF
v_gene: TRBV5-6; d_gene: -; abundance: medium-sized; j_gene: TRBJ1-4; CDR3nt: TGTGCCAGCAGCTTGGCCGGGGGACGGCCTAATGAAAAACTGTTTTTT; CDR3aa: CASSLAGGRPNEKLFF
v_gene: TRBV5-6; d_gene: -; abundance: -; j_gene: TRBJ1-2; CDR3nt: TGTGCCAGCAGCCGAGGGGGCTATGGCTACACCTTC; CDR3aa: CASSRGGYGYTF
v_gene: TRBV7-9; d_gene: -; abundance: -; j_gene: TRBJ1-2; CDR3nt: TGTGCCAGCAGCTTACAGAATAACTATGGCTACACCTTC; CDR3aa: CASSLQNNYGYTF
v_gene: TRBV5-5; d_gene: TRBD2; abundance: few; j_gene: TRBJ2-1; CDR3nt: TGTGCCAGCAGCTTGGGACTAGCGGGAGGCTCCTACAATGAGCAGTTCTTC; CDR3aa: CASSLGLAGGSYNEQFF
v_gene: TRBV29-1; d_gene: -; abundance: -; j_gene: TRBJ1-1; CDR3nt: TGCAGCGTCGAACTCGGGACACCGTCGAACACTGAAGCTTTCTTT; CDR3aa: CSVELGTPSNTEAFF
v_gene: TRBV15; d_gene: -; abundance: -; j_gene: TRBJ1-3; CDR3nt: TGTGCCACCAGCGCCGGGACACCAGGAACCGGAAACACCATATATTTT; CDR3aa: CATSAGTPGTGNTIYF
v_gene: TRBV3-1/TRBV3-2; d_gene: TRBD2; abundance: -; j_gene: TRBJ2-3; CDR3nt: TGTGCCAGCAGCCAAGACGCTAGCGGGGGCTTGACAGATACGCAGTATTTT; CDR3aa: CASSQDASGGLTDTQYF
v_gene: TRBV19; d_gene: -; abundance: few; j_gene: TRBJ1-6; CDR3nt: TGTGCCAGTAGTAAGGCGCCTAGCGGGGTGAATTCACCCCTCCACTTT; CDR3aa: CASSKAPSGVNSPLHF
v_gene: TRBV7-2; d_gene: -; abundance: few; j_gene: TRBJ2-2; CDR3nt: TGTGCCAGCAGCTTAGCGGGAGCTAGGGAGCTGTTTTTT; CDR3aa: CASSLAGARELFF
v_gene: TRBV12-3/TRBV12-4; d_gene: -; abundance: -; j_gene: TRBJ2-1; CDR3nt: TGTGCCAGCAGTCTACAGGCATTCAATGAGCAGTTCTTC; CDR3aa: CASSLQAFNEQFF
v_gene: TRBV28; d_gene: TRBD1; abundance: few; j_gene: TRBJ1-5; CDR3nt: TGTGCCAGCAGTTCGGGACAGCCGAATCAGCCCCAGCATTTT; CDR3aa: CASSSGQPNQPQHF
v_gene: TRBV6-4; d_gene: -; abundance: few; j_gene: TRBJ1-5; CDR3nt: TGTGCCAGCAGTGAGGAGAGCAATCAGCCCCAGCATTTT; CDR3aa: CASSEESNQPQHF
v_gene: TRBV30; d_gene: -; abundance: -; j_gene: TRBJ1-5; CDR3nt: TGTGTCGTGGGGAGGGAGAATCAGCCCCAGCATTTT; CDR3aa: CVVGRENQPQHF
v_gene: TRBV4-1; d_gene: TRBD1; abundance: once; j_gene: TRBJ1-2; CDR3nt: TGCGCCAGCAGCCCGGACAGGTTTGACGGCTACACCTTC; CDR3aa: CASSPDRFDGYTF
v_gene: TRBV12-5; d_gene: TRBD2; abundance: -; j_gene: TRBJ2-3; CDR3nt: TGTGCTAGTGGTTTGCCAAATCCCAGGTCGCTAGCGGGAGCTACAGATACGCAGTATTTT; CDR3aa: CASGLPNPRSLAGATDTQYF